The entry that follows covers one T cell receptor beta chain sequence. This clonotype was seen more than once but under ten times. Its antigen is unknown. It has no much larger one-base neighbor in the sample; base qualities were not kept. This sample is drawn from a study of T cells in Graves' hyperthyroidism and ophthalmopathy (dated by TCRdb to the late 2010s). About the study as a whole: Peripheral blood was collected at initial diagnosis, before any treatment. Whether ophthalmopathy could be predicted prospectively was tested in an independent validation cohort made up of 18 hyperthyroidism patients plus 17 patients who later progressed to ophthalmopathy. The 95 to 100 discovery patients were divided at random into training and test sets in a 7:3 ratio. According to the paper, TCR Vbeta CDR3 sequencing was carried out on around 140 peripheral blood samples, which came from 40 to 45 ophthalmopathy, 75 or so hyperthyroidism and about 17 progressor patients. To identify TCR V-J signatures that set the groups apart, the researchers used a discovery cohort of 100 patients, made up of 40 to 45 with Graves' ophthalmopathy and about 59 with stable Graves' hyperthyroidism. Following sampling, methimazole starting at 30 mg daily was given to hyperthyroidism patients, and high-dose intravenous methylprednisolone was given to ophthalmopathy patients. Thyroid tissue and blood T-cell repertoires from roughly six Graves' hyperthyroidism patients were also compared in the study. General conclusions and limits of the study: Most expanded thyroid clonotypes (frequency above 0.001) were also detected in blood, suggesting blood repertoires may reflect thyroid immune responses. A model built on a 13 V-J signature distinguished ophthalmopathy from stable hyperthyroidism, reaching around 87% sensitivity and 81.08% specificity in cross-validation and 80%/75% in testing. In validation, progression to ophthalmopathy was predicted by the model with approximately 67% sensitivity and 72% to 85% specificity, a median of approximately 7.1 months before onset. No statistical method was used to set the sample size in advance, and investigators knew the group allocation.

TCR beta CDR3 regions were amplified from RNA transcripts. A first-round RT-PCR of the TCR CDR3 used the HTBI primer set with the Qiagen OneStep RT-PCR kit. Libraries were constructed in a second round of multiplex PCR, after which size selection and purification were performed. Paired-end sequencing of the libraries was performed with 100 bp reads on an Illumina HiSeq2000. Regarding the original processing steps: SOAPnuke was used to process the raw data, throwing out any read that contained adapters or uncalled bases, had a mean Phred below 15, or lacked an exact constant-primer or identifier match. COPE v1.2.5 was used to merge the high-quality paired reads, and each unique nucleotide sequence was defined as a clonotype. MiTCR v1.1 was used to align clonotypes to the IMGT TRBV, TRBD and TRBJ reference segments. Analysis was restricted to V-J combinations with a frequency above 0.0001, which covered roughly 99% of repertoires. A TCS score was defined as the ratio between F50 (clonal expansion) and ExV (chaos), using BLOSUM62-based TCRdist between CDR3 peptides within each V-J. Welch's t-statistics and random forest reduced fewer than 600 V-J features to about 13, which were used in a naive Bayes classifier (R e1071). Using fastp at Q25 and MiXCR, TCRdb reprocessed the public reads and kept productive beta chains. Each CDR3 protein appears once, grouped with its most common genes and DNA. The V and J calls follow TCRdb's processing rather than the paper's. This sample comprises approximately 600,000 distinct CDR3 sequences, 15% to 20% of them detected only once. Around 4% of the sample is taken by the ten largest.

Stable Graves' hyperthyroidism was defined as the absence of progression to ophthalmopathy over 18 months of follow-up. The hyperthyroidism patients were between 18 and 65 years old and newly diagnosed, with a disease duration of less than 2 months. The study excluded patients with uncontrolled infections, other autoimmune diseases, pregnancy or lactation. Clinical symptoms, serum thyroxine and TRAb, thyroid ultrasound, and orbital computed tomography formed the basis for the diagnoses. PBMCs were isolated from around 10 ml of fresh peripheral blood by Ficoll-Paque density gradient centrifugation. Total RNA was extracted using Trizol reagent, and RNA quality was assessed on an Agilent 2100 Bioanalyzer. As encoded in the germline V gene, CDR1 is SGHTA while CDR2 is FQGTGA. The junction shows trimming of 1 base on V and 4 bases on J, and the gene matches do not reach 10 bases of it. From the cysteine through the phenylalanine, the CDR3 covers 17 amino acids. The entry retains the CDR3 DNA only, 51 bases that are in frame from base 1.

The sequence links TRBV7-3 to TRBJ2-7, with TRBD1 matching 10 junction bases. This clonotype originated in a woman aged 25 to 39 with Graves' hyperthyroidism. The sequencing sample was made of blood. The CDR3 reads as follows: CASSLKCLGQGKYEQYF. The nucleotides are TGTGCCAGCAGCTTAAAGTGCCTGGGACAGGGGAAATACGAGCAGTACTTC.